Listed below are T cell receptor beta chains from one sample, sequenced in a study of regulatory T cells in long-lasting Graves disease. Via MiXCR, TCRdb re-called the multiplex PCR reads, giving one row per CDR3 protein. The profile shows about 660,000 distinct CDR3 sequences, roughly 30% of them singletons. The source was peripheral blood mononuclear cells (PBMCs), collected when the disease was refractory, from a patient treated with antithyroid drugs. These receptors came from a female donor with Graves disease. CDR3s include the opening cysteine and the closing phenylalanine or tryptophan. The D gene is left open where the match is weak. Expanded clones get a size class; other rows say once, few or many, or leave the size out.

TRBV5-1	.	.	TRBJ2-7	TGCGCCAGCAGCTTGGTGGCAGCCTCCTACGAGCAGTACTTC	CASSLVAASYEQYF
TRBV3-1	.	TRBD1	TRBJ1-1	TGTGCCAGCAGCCGCCGACAGGGTGGCAACACTGAAGCTTTCTTT	CASSRRQGGNTEAFF
TRBV11-2	many	TRBD2	TRBJ2-7	TGTGCCAGCAGCCTAAGCCCAGCGGGAGTCCACGAGCAGTACTTC	CASSLSPAGVHEQYF
TRBV9	.	.	TRBJ1-2	TGTGCCAGCAGCACTCGGACGGTTAAGGATGGCTACACCTTC	CASSTRTVKDGYTF
TRBV7-9	few	.	TRBJ1-1	TGTGCCAGCACCCGGCCGGGTTCGGTGAACACTGAAGCTTTCTTT	CASTRPGSVNTEAFF
TRBV20-1	few	.	TRBJ1-5	TGCAGTGCTAGTAGCGGACCCGAAAGGCCCCAGCATTTT	CSASSGPERPQHF
TRBV28	many	TRBD2	TRBJ2-5	TGTGCCAGCAGTTCCCCGGGACTAGCGGAAGAGACCCAGTACTTC	CASSSPGLAEETQYF
TRBV20-1	.	.	TRBJ1-5	TGCAGTGTTCAAGGGAATAGCAATCAGCCCCAGCATTTT	CSVQGNSNQPQHF
TRBV2	few	TRBD2	TRBJ2-5	TGTGCCAGCAGTGTTCTAGCGGGAGGGAGAAGAGAGACCCAGTACTTC	CASSVLAGGRRETQYF
TRBV10-3	.	.	TRBJ1-2	TGTGCCATCAGTGCCACCGGGGGGGGCTATGGCTACACCTTC	CAISATGGGYGYTF
TRBV10-1	.	.	TRBJ2-7	TGCGCCAGCAGGGGATTCAGGGAAGAAATCTACGAGCAGTACTTC	CASRGFREEIYEQYF
TRBV6-5	.	TRBD2	TRBJ2-7	TGTGCCAGCAGTTACTCGTCGGGGGGACTAGCGGGCAACCTCTACGAGCAGTACTTC	CASSYSSGGLAGNLYEQYF
TRBV12-3/TRBV12-4	.	.	TRBJ1-5	TGTGCCAGCAGCCCCCTTCGCCCCAATCAGCCCCAGCATTTT	CASSPLRPNQPQHF
TRBV30	.	.	TRBJ2-5	TGTGCCTGGAGTGTATCGCAGGGTCAGCAAGAGACCCAGTACTTC	CAWSVSQGQQETQYF
TRBV27	many	.	TRBJ2-3	TGTGCCAGCAGTGACACAGGGACAGATACGCAGTATTTT	CASSDTGTDTQYF
TRBV5-1	few	.	TRBJ2-4	TGCGCCAGCAGCTTAGAAGGGCCCAAAAACATTCAGTACTTC	CASSLEGPKNIQYF
TRBV6-1	.	.	TRBJ2-5	TGTGCCAGCAGTGTTAGCCTCTCCGGGACCCAGTACTTC	CASSVSLSGTQYF
TRBV11-2	few	TRBD1	TRBJ2-7	TGTGCCAGCAGCTTAGATCTGGGTTCCAGGGGGAAGGGCTACGAGCAGTACTTC	CASSLDLGSRGKGYEQYF
TRBV18	.	.	TRBJ2-7	TGTGCCAGCTCACCGCCTCGGCTCTTC	CASSPPRLF
TRBV7-3	few	.	TRBJ2-2	TGTGCCAGCAGCTCCACAGGGTACACCGGGGAGCTGTTTTTT	CASSSTGYTGELFF
TRBV12-3/TRBV12-4	many	.	TRBJ2-7	TGTGCCAGCAGTTTAGCCACCACCGAGCAGTACTTC	CASSLATTEQYF
TRBV7-3	many	.	TRBJ1-1	TGTGCCAGCTCACCAACGGGCGGGATGAACACTGAAGCTTTCTTT	CASSPTGGMNTEAFF
TRBV28	.	TRBD1	TRBJ1-4	TGTGCCAGCAGTTTAGGGGACAGGGAAGAAAAACTGTTTTTT	CASSLGDREEKLFF
TRBV6-2/TRBV6-3	many	.	TRBJ1-1	TGTGGCAGCAGGTCGGGTCTGAACACTGAAGCTTTCTTT	CGSRSGLNTEAFF
TRBV29-1	.	TRBD2	TRBJ2-5	TGCAGCGTAGGGACTAGCGGGATGCGGAGGGAGACCCAGTACTTC	CSVGTSGMRRETQYF
TRBV5-1	few	.	TRBJ1-1	TGCGCCAGCAGCTTGGGTTTGTCGGCTGAAGCTTTCTTT	CASSLGLSAEAFF
TRBV7-2	.	TRBD2	TRBJ2-3	TGTGCCAGCAGCCCGGCCGAGCGGGAGGCAGATACGCAGTATTTT	CASSPAEREADTQYF
TRBV28	.	.	TRBJ2-5	TGTGCCAGCAGTTTATTTGGGCTCGGGCGCCATGAAGAGACCCAGTACTTC	CASSLFGLGRHEETQYF
TRBV12-3/TRBV12-4	many	.	TRBJ1-5	TGTGCCAGCACTACCGGGACACTCGGTCGGCCCCAGCATTTT	CASTTGTLGRPQHF
TRBV3-1	many	.	TRBJ1-1	TGTGCCAGCAGCCAAGGGACGCTGAACACTGAAGCTTTCTTT	CASSQGTLNTEAFF
TRBV10-3	.	.	TRBJ1-2	TGTGCCATCAGTGAGGGGGGGCTCGATGGCTACACCTTC	CAISEGGLDGYTF
TRBV6-1	many	TRBD1	TRBJ1-2	TGTGCCAGCAGTAACCGACAGGGGACTGGCTACACCTTC	CASSNRQGTGYTF
TRBV12-3/TRBV12-4	many	.	TRBJ2-5	TGTGCCAGCAGTTTAGCGCGGTCCCTTCAAGAGACCCAGTACTTC	CASSLARSLQETQYF
TRBV27	few	TRBD1	TRBJ2-5	TGTGCCAGCAGAACAGGGGGCTTGGGGGAGACCCAGTACTTC	CASRTGGLGETQYF
TRBV2	many	.	TRBJ2-2	TGTGCCAGCAGTTTTGTTCTAAGCCCCGAATCCGGGGAGCTGTTTTTT	CASSFVLSPESGELFF
TRBV5-1	.	.	TRBJ1-4	TGCGCCAGCAGCTTGAATGGGGGGGCAACTAATGAAAAACTGTTTTTT	CASSLNGGATNEKLFF
TRBV12-3/TRBV12-4	few	TRBD2	TRBJ2-2	TGTGCCAGCAGATTGGGACTAGCGGGGGCGAACACCGGGGAGCTGTTTTTT	CASRLGLAGANTGELFF
TRBV6-1	few	TRBD1	TRBJ1-1	TGTGCCAGCGCAAAGACCGGGACAGGGGGCGGGGCTGAAGCTTTCTTT	CASAKTGTGGGAEAFF
TRBV6-1	.	TRBD2	TRBJ2-7	TGTGCCACTACCGGGGCTAGCGGGAGTTACGAGCAGTACTTC	CATTGASGSYEQYF
TRBV30	.	.	TRBJ1-1	TGTGCCTGGAGTGGTGACATGAACACTGAAGCTTTCTTT	CAWSGDMNTEAFF
TRBV28	.	TRBD1	TRBJ1-3	TGTGCCAGCAGACCCGGGACAGACTCTGGAAACACCATATATTTT	CASRPGTDSGNTIYF